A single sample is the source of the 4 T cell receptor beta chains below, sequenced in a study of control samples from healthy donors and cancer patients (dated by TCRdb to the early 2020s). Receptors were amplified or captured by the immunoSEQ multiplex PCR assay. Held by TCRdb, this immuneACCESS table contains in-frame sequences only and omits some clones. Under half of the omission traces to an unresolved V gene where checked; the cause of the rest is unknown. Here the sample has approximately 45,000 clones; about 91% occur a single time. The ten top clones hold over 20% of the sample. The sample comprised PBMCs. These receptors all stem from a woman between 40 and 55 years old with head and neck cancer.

The CDR3 loop is CASSLTGANVLTF. The DNA of the CDR3 is TGTGCCAGCAGTTTAACTGGGGCCAACGTCCTGACTTTC. This sequence joins TRBV27 and TRBJ2-6; D is uncertain. CDR3 length equals 13 residues. The germline V and J ends were trimmed by 2 bases and 2 bases, with 1 base remaining between them. CDR1 and CDR2 from the germline V gene are MNHEY and SMNVEV (reference sequence).

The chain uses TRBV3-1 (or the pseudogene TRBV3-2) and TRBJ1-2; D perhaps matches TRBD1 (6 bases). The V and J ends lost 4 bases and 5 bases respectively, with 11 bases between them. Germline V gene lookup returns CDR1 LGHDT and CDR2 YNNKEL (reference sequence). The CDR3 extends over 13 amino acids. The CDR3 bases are TGTGCCAGCAGCCGAGGGGGGGCTTATGGCTACACCTTC. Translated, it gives CASSRGGAYGYTF.

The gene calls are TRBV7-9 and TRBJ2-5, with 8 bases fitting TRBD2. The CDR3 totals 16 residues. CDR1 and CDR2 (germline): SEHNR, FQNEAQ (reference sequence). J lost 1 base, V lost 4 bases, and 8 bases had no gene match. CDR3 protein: CASSSERGSLQETQYF. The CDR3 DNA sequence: TGTGCCAGCAGCTCTGAGCGGGGGAGCCTCCAAGAGACCCAGTACTTC.

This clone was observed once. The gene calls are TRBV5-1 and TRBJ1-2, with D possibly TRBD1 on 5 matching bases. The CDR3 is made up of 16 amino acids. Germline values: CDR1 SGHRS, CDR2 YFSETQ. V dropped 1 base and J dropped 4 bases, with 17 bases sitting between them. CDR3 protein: CASSLTPRGGTYGYTF. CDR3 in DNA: TGCGCCAGCAGCTTGACCCCCCGTGGGGGGACCTATGGCTACACCTTC.